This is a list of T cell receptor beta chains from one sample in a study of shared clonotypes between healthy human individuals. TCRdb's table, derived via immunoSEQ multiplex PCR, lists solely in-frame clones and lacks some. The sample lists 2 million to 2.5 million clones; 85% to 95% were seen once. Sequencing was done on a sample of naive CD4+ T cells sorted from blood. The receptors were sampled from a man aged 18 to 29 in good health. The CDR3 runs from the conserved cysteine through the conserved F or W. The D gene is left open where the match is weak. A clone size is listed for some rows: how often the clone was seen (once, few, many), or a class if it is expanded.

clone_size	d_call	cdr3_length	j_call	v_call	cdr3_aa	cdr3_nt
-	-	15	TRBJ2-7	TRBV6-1	CASSEALLGGYEQYF	TGTGCCAGCAGTGAAGCGCTTCTGGGCGGATACGAGCAGTACTTC
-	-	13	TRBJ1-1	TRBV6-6	CASSYSGAAEAFF	TGTGCCAGCAGTTACTCTGGTGCTGCTGAAGCTTTCTTT
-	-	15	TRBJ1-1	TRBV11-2	CASSLEPAGRAEAFF	TGTGCCAGCAGCTTAGAGCCTGCAGGGAGAGCTGAAGCTTTCTTT
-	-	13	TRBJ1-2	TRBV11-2	CASSLEVGYGYTF	TGTGCCAGCAGCTTAGAGGTTGGCTATGGCTACACCTTC
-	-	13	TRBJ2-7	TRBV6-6	CASSIGVNYEQYF	TGTGCCAGCAGTATAGGAGTGAACTACGAGCAGTACTTC
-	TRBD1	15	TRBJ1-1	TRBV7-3	CASSLTGGQSTEAFF	TGTGCCAGCAGCTTAACCGGGGGACAGTCCACTGAAGCTTTCTTT
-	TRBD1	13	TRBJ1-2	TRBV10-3	CAISTGGDYGYTF	TGTGCCATCAGCACAGGGGGGGACTATGGCTACACCTTC
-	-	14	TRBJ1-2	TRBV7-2	CASSLGPRGPGYTF	TGTGCCAGCAGCTTAGGGCCGCGGGGGCCTGGCTACACCTTC
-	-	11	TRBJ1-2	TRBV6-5	CASSSSGGYTF	TGTGCCAGCAGTTCCAGTGGGGGCTACACCTTC
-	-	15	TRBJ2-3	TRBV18	CASSPFVGNPDTQYF	TGTGCCAGCTCACCTTTTGTCGGGAACCCGGATACGCAGTATTTT
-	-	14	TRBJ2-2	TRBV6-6	CASSWTEKTGELFF	TGTGCCAGCAGCTGGACAGAGAAGACCGGGGAGCTGTTTTTT
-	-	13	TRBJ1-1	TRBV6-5	CASTPDRIQRAFF	TGTGCCAGCACCCCCGACCGAATACAAAGAGCTTTCTTT
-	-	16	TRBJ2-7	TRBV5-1	CASTTGEGASTYEQYF	TGCGCCAGCACCACGGGGGAGGGGGCCTCCACCTACGAGCAGTACTTC
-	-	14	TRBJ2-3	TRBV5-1	CASSLFRGTDTQYF	TGCGCCAGCAGCTTGTTCAGGGGAACAGATACGCAGTATTTT
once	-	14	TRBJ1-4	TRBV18	CASSPELINEKLFF	TGTGCCAGCTCACCCGAACTGATTAATGAAAAACTGTTTTTT
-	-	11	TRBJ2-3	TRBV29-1	CSGEFTDTQYF	TGCAGCGGAGAGTTTACAGATACGCAGTATTTT
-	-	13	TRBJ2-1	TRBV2	CAIFWSSYNEQFF	TGTGCCATCTTCTGGAGCTCCTACAATGAGCAGTTCTTC
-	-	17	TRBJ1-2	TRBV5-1	CASSYEDGGRTNYGYTF	TGCGCCAGCAGCTATGAGGACGGGGGCCGGACTAACTATGGCTACACCTTC
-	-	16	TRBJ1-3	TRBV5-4	CASSLGVGSSGNTIYF	TGTGCCAGCAGCTTGGGGGTAGGGAGCTCTGGAAACACCATATATTTT
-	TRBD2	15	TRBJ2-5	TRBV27	CASSFLAGVGETQYF	TGTGCCAGCAGTTTCCTAGCGGGAGTAGGAGAGACCCAGTACTTC
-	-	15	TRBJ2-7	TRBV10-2	CASSVQLRSSYEQYF	TGCGCCAGCAGTGTACAACTCAGGAGCTCCTACGAGCAGTACTTC
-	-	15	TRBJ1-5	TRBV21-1	CASRDTDTLNQPQHF	TGTGCCAGCAGGGACACGGACACACTCAATCAGCCCCAGCATTTT
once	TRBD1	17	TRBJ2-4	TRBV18	CASSSLTGGLAKNIQYF	TGTGCCAGCTCATCCCTGACAGGGGGGCTAGCCAAAAACATTCAGTACTTC
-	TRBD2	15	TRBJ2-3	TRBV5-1	CASTDGTSGMDTQYF	TGCGCCAGCACCGACGGGACTAGCGGGATGGATACGCAGTATTTT
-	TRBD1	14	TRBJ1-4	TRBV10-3	CAISHGTGNEKLFF	TGTGCCATCAGCCACGGGACAGGGAATGAAAAACTGTTTTTT
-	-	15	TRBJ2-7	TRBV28	CTSGGDRSSSYEQYF	TGTACCTCGGGGGGGGACAGGTCAAGCTCCTACGAGCAGTACTTC
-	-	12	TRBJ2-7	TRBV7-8	CASSIQGYEQYF	TGTGCCAGCAGCATTCAGGGCTACGAGCAGTACTTC
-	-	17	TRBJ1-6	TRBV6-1	CASSEAPTSSYNSPLHF	TGTGCCAGCAGTGAAGCTCCCACGAGCTCCTATAATTCACCCCTCCACTTT
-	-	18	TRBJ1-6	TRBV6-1	CASSEGKYWGREVVPLHF	TGTGCCAGCAGTGAAGGGAAATATTGGGGCAGGGAGGTGGTACCCCTCCACTTT
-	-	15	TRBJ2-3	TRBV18	CASSPLTGSTDTQYF	TGTGCCAGCTCACCACTCACTGGTAGCACAGATACGCAGTATTTT
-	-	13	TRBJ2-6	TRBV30	CAWDPSGANVLTF	TGTGCCTGGGACCCCTCTGGGGCCAACGTCCTGACTTTC
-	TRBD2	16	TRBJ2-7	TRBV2	CASRIQRTSGGSEQYF	TGTGCCAGCAGGATTCAAAGGACTAGCGGGGGCTCCGAGCAGTACTTC
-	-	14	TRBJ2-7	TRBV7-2	CASSLRQGSYEQYF	TGTGCCAGCAGCTTACGGCAGGGTTCCTACGAGCAGTACTTC
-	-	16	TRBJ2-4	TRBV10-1	CASSESGPGAKNIQYF	TGCGCCAGCAGTGAGTCGGGCCCAGGGGCCAAAAACATTCAGTACTTC
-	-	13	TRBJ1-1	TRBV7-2	CASSPHRQAEAFF	TGTGCCAGCAGCCCCCACCGGCAGGCTGAAGCTTTCTTT
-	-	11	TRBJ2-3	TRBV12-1	CASSFADTQYF	TGTGCCAGCAGCTTTGCCGATACGCAGTATTTT
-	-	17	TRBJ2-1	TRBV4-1	CASSQDFWGAEGNEQFF	TGCGCCAGCAGCCAAGATTTCTGGGGGGCTGAGGGTAATGAGCAGTTCTTC
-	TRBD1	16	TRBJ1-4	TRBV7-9	CASSLAGQTRNEKLFF	TGTGCCAGCAGCTTAGCGGGACAGACTCGTAATGAAAAACTGTTTTTT
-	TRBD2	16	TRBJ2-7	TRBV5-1	CASSARPGLAGVEQYF	TGCGCCAGCAGCGCAAGACCGGGACTAGCGGGAGTGGAGCAGTACTTC
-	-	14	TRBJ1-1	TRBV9	CASSVDRQDTEAFF	TGTGCCAGCAGCGTAGATCGTCAGGACACTGAAGCTTTCTTT
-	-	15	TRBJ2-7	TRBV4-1	CASSQEVAVAYEQYF	TGCGCCAGCAGCCAAGAGGTGGCAGTCGCCTACGAGCAGTACTTC
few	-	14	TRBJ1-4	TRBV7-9	CASSSGATNEKLFF	TGTGCCAGCAGCTCAGGAGCAACTAATGAAAAACTGTTTTTT
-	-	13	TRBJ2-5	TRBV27	CASSTYQGGAPYF	TGTGCCAGCAGTACCTATCAAGGTGGGGCGCCGTACTTC
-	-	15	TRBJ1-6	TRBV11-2	CASSLGQAGRAPLHF	TGTGCCAGCAGCTTAGGACAGGCCGGCAGGGCACCCCTCCACTTT
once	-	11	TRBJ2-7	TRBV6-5	CASSSIDEQYF	TGTGCCAGCAGTTCCATAGACGAGCAGTACTTC
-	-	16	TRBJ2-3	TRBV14	CASSQASGVWTDTQYF	TGTGCCAGCAGCCAAGCTTCAGGGGTATGGACAGATACGCAGTATTTT
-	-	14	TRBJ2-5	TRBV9	CASSVGFWQETQYF	TGTGCCAGCAGCGTAGGGTTTTGGCAAGAGACCCAGTACTTC
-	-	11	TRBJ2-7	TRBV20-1	CSVGLLGEQYF	TGCAGTGTCGGTCTTTTGGGCGAGCAGTACTTC
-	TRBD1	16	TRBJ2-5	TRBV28	CASSLGTGSLGETQYF	TGTGCCAGCAGTCTTGGGACAGGGAGTTTGGGAGAGACCCAGTACTTC
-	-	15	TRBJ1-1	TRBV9	CASSPLGGVSTEAFF	TGTGCCAGCAGCCCCCTGGGGGGAGTCAGCACTGAAGCTTTCTTT